This TCR beta chain was found in a study of CXCR3-negative and CXCR3-positive naive CD8 T cells. Study background: Every library held about 1.5 +/- 0.3 million TRB reads, and the total came to around 150 million. Study results and caveats: Hydrophobicity of TRB CDR3s was greater in CXCR3-positive naive cells than in CXCR3-negative naive cells.

The germline V gene encodes CDR1 MNHEY and CDR2 SVGEGT. The CDR3 is 15 residues long. As for this clonotype: Its target is unknown.

The study made its TRB cDNA libraries by 5' RACE, adding UMI labels. TCRdb reprocessed the 5' RACE reads and reports one entry per CDR3 protein, with no DNA. The sample has around 63,000 distinct CDR3 sequences; the top ten hold around 5%. This chain connects TRBV6-2 or TRBV6-3 to TRBJ2-3. Sequencing was performed on naive CXCR3+ CD8+ T cells from blood. Subset reported: CD45RO-CCR7+CD27+CD95- naive CD8+ T cells expressing CXCR3 (TNR3+). This clonotype was sampled from a human donor in good health. Some clones in this sample may be carry-over from other donors' samples. CDR3: CASSYRSDRTDTQYF.